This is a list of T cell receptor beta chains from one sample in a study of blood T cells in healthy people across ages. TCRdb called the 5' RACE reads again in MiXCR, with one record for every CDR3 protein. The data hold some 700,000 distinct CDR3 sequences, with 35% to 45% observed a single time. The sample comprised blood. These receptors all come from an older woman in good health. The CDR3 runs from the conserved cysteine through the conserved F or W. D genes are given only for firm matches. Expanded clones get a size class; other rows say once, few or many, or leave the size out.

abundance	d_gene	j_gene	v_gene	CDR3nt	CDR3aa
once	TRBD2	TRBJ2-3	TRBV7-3	TGTGCCAGCAGCACCAGCGGGGGCAGCACAGATACGCAGTATTTT	CASSTSGGSTDTQYF
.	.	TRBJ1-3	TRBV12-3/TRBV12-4	TGTGCCAGCAGCCCCAGACAAGCTGGAAACACCATATATTTT	CASSPRQAGNTIYF
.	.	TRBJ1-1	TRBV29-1	TGCAGCGTTGAACTGGTTACTGAAGCTTTCTTT	CSVELVTEAFF
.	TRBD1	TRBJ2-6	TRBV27	TGTGCCAGCAGATGGACAGGGTCCGGGACCAACGTCCTGACTTTC	CASRWTGSGTNVLTF
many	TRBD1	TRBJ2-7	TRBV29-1	TGCAGCGTTGAAGAATCACAGGGGTTCAACTACGAGCAGTACTTC	CSVEESQGFNYEQYF
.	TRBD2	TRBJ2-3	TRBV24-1	TGTGCCACCAGTGATCCAGCGGGAGACAGCACAGATACGCAGTATTTT	CATSDPAGDSTDTQYF
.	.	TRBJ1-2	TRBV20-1	TGCAGTGCTACCAAGGCCTATGGCTACACCTTC	CSATKAYGYTF
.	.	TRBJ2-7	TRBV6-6	TGTGCCAGCAGTTACGATCAGGGTTACGAGCAGTACTTC	CASSYDQGYEQYF
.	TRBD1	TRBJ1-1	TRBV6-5	TGTGCCAGCAGTTACTCGACAGGGCGTGAAGCTTTCTTT	CASSYSTGREAFF
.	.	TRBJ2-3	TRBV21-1	TGTGCCAGCAGCAAAGCCGGACACAGGCGGGATACGCAGTATTTT	CASSKAGHRRDTQYF
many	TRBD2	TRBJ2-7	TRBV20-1	TGCAGTGCTCAGGGGACTAGCTATATCTACGAGCAGTACTTC	CSAQGTSYIYEQYF
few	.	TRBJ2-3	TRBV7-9	TGTGCCAGCAGGGCCGGGTGGGGGCCCTCCAACACAGATACGCAGTATTTT	CASRAGWGPSNTDTQYF
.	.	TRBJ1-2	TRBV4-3	TGCGCCAGCAGCCACCAGATAGGGGAGCCCTCCTATGGCTACACCTTC	CASSHQIGEPSYGYTF
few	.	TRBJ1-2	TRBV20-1	TGCAGTGCTATACAGGGAAGGAGCTACACCTTC	CSAIQGRSYTF
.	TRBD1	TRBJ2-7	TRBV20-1	TGCAGTGCTAGAGGTATGCAGGGGGCGTACGAGCAGTACTTC	CSARGMQGAYEQYF
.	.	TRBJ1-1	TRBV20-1	TGCAGTGCTGGAGATTTCACAGGGTCCACTGAAGCTTTCTTT	CSAGDFTGSTEAFF